The 23 T cell receptor beta chains given below trace back to one sample, sequenced in a study of shared clonotypes between healthy human individuals. The repertoire was sequenced with immunoSEQ multiplex PCR; TCRdb's copy has only in-frame clones and lacks some. The sample lists about 2.2 million clones, approximately 92% occurring once. Naive CD8 cells, CD45RO-negative and positively selected for CCR7, excluded terminally differentiated effector memory CD45RA+ cells. Sequenced input: naive CD8+ T cells from PBMCs. The source of these receptors is a man in his late teens or twenties in good health. Some clones in this sample may be carry-over from other donors' samples.

This clone was picked up a small number of times. The V and J genes are TRBV9 and TRBJ1-2; D is perhaps TRBD1 (5 bases). V was clipped by 6 bases and J by 4 bases, with 19 bases between them. The CDR3 has 15 residues. Germline CDR1 and CDR2: SGDLS and YYNGEE. Written as DNA, the CDR3 is TGTGCCAGCAACAACCTCCCCGGGGGATCCTATGGCTACACCTTC. This encodes CASNNLPGGSYGYTF.

V gene TRBV7-9 combines with J gene TRBJ2-7; 7 nucleotides line up with TRBD1. The V and J ends lost 2 bases and 4 bases, in that order; junction bases with no gene match: 8. The CDR3 covers 15 residues. Germline V gene lookup returns CDR1 SEHNR and CDR2 FQNEAQ (reference sequence). Here the CDR3 DNA reads TGTGCCAGCAGCTTACGAGACAGGGTTGGGTACGAGCAGTACTTC. The encoded protein is CASSLRDRVGYEQYF.

This chain joins TRBV12-5 and TRBJ2-1; D is undetermined. Germline V CDR1 and CDR2: LGHNT, FRNRAP. This CDR3 is built from 17 residues. V was pared by 0 bases and J by 5 bases, with 17 bases between. The CDR3 here is CASGLVLGPRAHNEQFF. CDR3 bases: TGTGCTAGTGGTTTGGTTCTAGGACCACGGGCCCACAATGAGCAGTTCTTC.

This chain joins TRBV19 and TRBJ1-5; D ambiguous. The germline gives CDR1 LNHDA, CDR2 SQIVND (reference sequence). The CDR3 runs to 13 residues. The ends were cut back, 1 base at V and 8 bases at J, with 9 bases in the middle. Here the CDR3 DNA reads TGTGCCAGTAGTATAGTGCAGTGGGAGCCCCAGCATTTT. Its protein product is CASSIVQWEPQHF.

This clone was detected only once. This chain connects TRBV21-1 to TRBJ2-3; the DNA was not used to check the table's D call, TRBD1. TRBV21-1 is a pseudogene segment. The CDR3 has 16 amino acids. This CDR3 reads CASSTKPGQRTDTQYF. The CDR3 DNA sequence: TGTGCCAGCAGCACGAAACCGGGACAGCGCACAGATACGCAGTATTTT.

DNA for the CDR3: TGTGCCAGCAGCGTAAGTGCCGTGAACACTGAAGCTTTCTTT. Amino acids: CASSVSAVNTEAFF. The gene calls are TRBV9 and TRBJ1-1; D ambiguous. CDR3 length: 14 amino acids. Per the germline V gene, CDR1 is SGDLS and CDR2 is YYNGEE. V was trimmed by 1 base and J by 0 bases, leaving 7 bases between them.

V gene TRBV19 combines with J gene TRBJ2-7; 10 bases fit TRBD1. CDR1 is LNHDA, CDR2 SQIVND, per germline (reference sequence). CDR3 size: 15 residues. Trimming removed 5 bases from V and 0 bases from J; junction bases left unmatched: 4. The CDR3 DNA sequence: TGTGCCAGTAGTCCAAGACAGGGGGCCTCCTACGAGCAGTACTTC. Translation: CASSPRQGASYEQYF.

The chain recombines TRBV7-7 with TRBJ2-5; either TRBD1 or TRBD2 may supply D (5 bases each). This CDR3 spans 16 amino acids. Germline lookup yields CDR1 SSHAT and CDR2 FNYEAQ (reference sequence). The V and J ends lost 3 bases and 5 bases respectively, with 19 bases between them. The CDR3, as DNA: TGTGCCAGCAGCTTTACACAGGAGGACTCTTCCGAGACCCAGTACTTC. Its translation: CASSFTQEDSSETQYF.

This chain connects TRBV11-3 to TRBJ2-3; D might be TRBD2 (6 bases). This CDR3 is built from 13 residues. Trimming took 4 bases from V and 6 from J, leaving 11 bases between them. Germline V gene lookup returns CDR1 SGHNT and CDR2 YENEEA. The CDR3 bases are TGTGCCAGCAGCTCTCGGGACTCTGATACGCAGTATTTT. Amino acids: CASSSRDSDTQYF.

The V call is TRBV5-1, the J call TRBJ2-7; D is unclear. Trimming pared 5 bases from V and 6 bases from J, leaving 15 bases between. The germline CDR1 and CDR2 sequences are SGHRS and YFSETQ. The CDR3 contains 13 residues. CDR3: CASSYDPVGEQYF. The CDR3 nucleotides read TGCGCCAGCAGTTATGATCCCGTGGGCGAGCAGTACTTC.

For this clone: This could be a read error, since a much larger clone is one nucleotide away. The identical CDR3 is also encoded by other nucleotide sequences in the sample. The chain recombines TRBV28 with TRBJ2-7, with D unclear. The CDR3 covers 11 residues. The V gene lost 5 bases and the J gene lost 0 bases, with 2 bases spanning the gap. CDR1 and CDR2 (germline): MDHEN, SYDVKM. The CDR3 here is CASSDSYEQYF. The CDR3 region has the DNA TGTGCCAGCAGTGACTCCTACGAGCAGTACTTC.

For this clone: The sample has other DNA sequences that encode this CDR3 too. The V call is TRBV27, the J call TRBJ1-2; no clear D. Per germline, CDR1 MNHEY and CDR2 SMNVEV (reference sequence). The CDR3 has 13 amino acids. V was pared by 0 bases and J by 6 bases, with 8 bases between. The CDR3 DNA sequence: TGTGCCAGCAGTTTATCCCCGGGCCATGGCTACACCTTC. Amino acid sequence: CASSLSPGHGYTF.

This clone was seen a single time. The J gene is TRBJ2-5, the V gene TRBV11-2; 12 positions match TRBD1. The CDR3 is 17 residues long. The J segment lost 5 bases and the V segment lost 5 bases, leaving 12 bases of the junction unmatched. Germline values: CDR1 SGHAT, CDR2 FQNNGV. CDR3 amino acids: CASSHRKGQGAGETQYF. Written as DNA, the CDR3 is TGTGCCAGCAGCCACAGGAAGGGACAGGGGGCCGGGGAGACCCAGTACTTC.

This clone was detected only once. The chain carries TRBV19 and TRBJ2-5; the D is unclear. Trimming took off 3 bases at V and 4 bases at J, with 12 bases between the two ends. The CDR3 has 14 residues. The germline gives CDR1 LNHDA, CDR2 SQIVND (reference sequence). CDR3 DNA: TGTGCCAGTAGTATCCCTGGGTCTGGAGAGACCCAGTACTTC. Translated, it gives CASSIPGSGETQYF.

The V gene is TRBV13, the J gene TRBJ1-2; no clear D gene. The CDR3 contains 16 residues. Trimming took off 4 bases at V and 3 bases at J, with 18 bases between the two ends. Looked up from germline, CDR1 is PRHDT and CDR2 is FYEKMQ (reference sequence). The CDR3 nucleotides read TGTGCCAGCAGCTCAAGTAATGAAAGAATCGACTATGGCTACACCTTC. As protein: CASSSSNERIDYGYTF.

The rearrangement links TRBV27 to TRBJ2-2; a possible D gene is TRBD2 (5 bases). The V and J ends lost 6 bases and 7 bases respectively, with 12 bases between them. CDR3 length: 13 residues. The germline V gene encodes CDR1 MNHEY and CDR2 SMNVEV (reference sequence). This chain's CDR3 is CASRPGGVGELFF. The CDR3 DNA is TGTGCCAGCAGGCCCGGAGGAGTCGGGGAGCTGTTTTTT.

This chain connects TRBV10-2 to TRBJ2-5, with 11 bases identical to TRBD2. CDR1 is WSHSY and CDR2 is SAAADI in the germline V gene. Trimming removed 6 bases from V and 5 bases from J; junction bases left unmatched: 5. The CDR3 runs to 14 residues. CDR3 protein: CASRLAGDLETQYF. CDR3 DNA sequence: TGCGCCAGCAGACTAGCGGGAGATTTGGAGACCCAGTACTTC.

V is TRBV27 and J is TRBJ2-1; 9 nucleotides align to TRBD2. This CDR3 has 19 amino acids. Germline V lookup: CDR1 MNHEY, CDR2 SMNVEV (reference sequence). V shed 0 bases and J 7 bases; nucleotides not matched to a gene: 16. The CDR3 region has the DNA TGTGCCAGCAGTTTATCGATAAATTTGAGGGCGGGAGGGAGGAATGAGCAGTTCTTC. It is translated as CASSLSINLRAGGRNEQFF.

The chain couples TRBV7-9 to TRBJ1-2; D may be TRBD1 (5 bases). The V end lost 1 base, the J end lost 7 bases, and 16 bases lay between the germline ends. The CDR3 runs 15 residues. The germline CDR1 and CDR2 sequences are SEHNR and FQNEAQ (reference sequence). In DNA form, the CDR3 reads TGTGCCAGCAGCTTAGGCATTGGGGGGTATCGTGGCTACACCTTC. This encodes CASSLGIGGYRGYTF.

This clone appeared a few times. The chain recombines TRBV19 with TRBJ2-1; TRBD1 matches at 10 bases. CDR3 size: 15 residues. With V trimmed by 4 bases and J by 7 bases, 7 bases remained unmatched. Germline CDR1 reads LNHDA; CDR2 reads SQIVND (reference sequence). This CDR3 reads CASSTAGTGDNEQFF. The CDR3 coding sequence is TGTGCCAGTAGTACGGCCGGGACAGGGGATAATGAGCAGTTCTTC. Full variable domain (rest looked up from reference TRBV19 and TRBJ2-1): DGGITQSPKYLFRKEGQNVTLSCEQNLNHDAMYWYRQDPGQGLRLIYYSQIVNDFQKGDIAEGYSVSREKKESFPLTVTSAQKNPTAFYLCASSTAGTGDNEQFFGPGTRLTVL.

This clone was seen a single time. J is TRBJ2-7 and V is TRBV4-1, with 11 bases lining up with TRBD2. V lost 5 bases, J lost 2 bases, and 8 bases stayed unmatched. CDR3 size: 16 residues. Per the germline V gene, CDR1 is MGHRA and CDR2 is YSYEKL. The CDR3 protein is CASSTRLAGNTYEQYF. The CDR3 nucleotides read TGCGCCAGCAGCACCCGACTAGCGGGGAACACCTACGAGCAGTACTTC.

The V gene is TRBV4-1, the J gene TRBJ2-7; no clear D. This CDR3 has 15 amino acids. Looked up from germline, CDR1 is MGHRA and CDR2 is YSYEKL. V was trimmed by 1 base and J by 0 bases, leaving 10 bases between them. The CDR3 DNA reads as TGCGCCAGCAGCCAAGGGGCAGGCCTCTCCTACGAGCAGTACTTC. Translating it yields CASSQGAGLSYEQYF.

Comments on this clone: Other DNA sequences in this specimen translate into the identical CDR3. The chain joins TRBV5-4 to TRBJ2-7; the D gene is possibly TRBD1 (5 bases). The CDR3 is 11 residues long. The V gene lost 3 bases and the J gene lost 4 bases, with 5 bases spanning the gap. From germline, CDR1 is SGHNT and CDR2 YYREEE (reference sequence). CDR3 in amino acids: CASSSGYEQYF. CDR3 DNA sequence: TGTGCCAGCAGCTCAGGGTACGAGCAGTACTTC.